One and the same sample provided the 29 T cell receptor beta chains below, sequenced in a study of blood T cell repertoires in COVID-19. Assay used: immunoSEQ multiplex PCR; TCRdb lists only in-frame clones, some missing. In the table there are about 200,000 clones, approximately 85% of which are singletons. Input material: peripheral blood. The source of these receptors is a woman between 70 and 85 years old with active or convalescent COVID-19.

This clone appeared once. V usage is TRBV18 and J usage is TRBJ2-7, with TRBD1 matching 9 bases. Germline V lookup: CDR1 KGHSH, CDR2 LQKENI. The CDR3 contains 15 residues. The junction had 11 bases not matched to a gene; V was cut back by 5 bases and J by 6 bases. CDR3 in amino acids: CASSDYGTGQGEQYF. The CDR3 region has the DNA TGTGCCAGCTCAGATTACGGGACAGGGCAGGGCGAGCAGTACTTC. Full variable domain (remainder filled in from reference TRBV18 and TRBJ2-7): NAGVMQNPRHLVRRRGQEARLRCSPMKGHSHVYWYRQLPEEGLKFMVYLQKENIIDESGMPKERFSAEFPKEGPSILRIQQVVRGDSAAYFCASSDYGTGQGEQYFGPGTRLTVT.

V usage is TRBV5-4 and J usage is TRBJ2-3, with D possibly matching TRBD1 (6 bases). The CDR3 runs to 15 residues. Germline V CDR1 and CDR2: SGHNT, YYREEE (reference sequence). V was clipped by 1 base and J by 1 base, with 10 bases between them. This CDR3 is CASSLPRGRTDTQYF. CDR3 nucleotide sequence: TGTGCCAGCAGCTTGCCCAGGGGACGCACAGATACGCAGTATTTT. Looking up the rest from reference TRBV5-4 and TRBJ2-3 gives the full variable domain: ETGVTQSPTHLIKTRGQQVTLRCSSQSGHNTVSWYQQALGQGPQFIFQYYREEENGRGNFPPRFSGLQFPNYSSELNVNALELDDSALYLCASSLPRGRTDTQYFGPGTRLTVL.

The genes are TRBV12-5 and TRBJ1-5, with 8 bases lining up with TRBD1. There are 18 residues in the CDR3. The germline gives CDR1 LGHNT, CDR2 FRNRAP. The V gene end was trimmed by 1 base and the J gene end by 3 bases; junction bases not matched to a gene: 11. The CDR3 sequence is CASGLATKDRAHNQPQHF. CDR3 DNA: TGTGCTAGTGGTTTGGCGACGAAGGACAGGGCGCACAATCAGCCCCAGCATTTT.

V is TRBV6-5 and J is TRBJ2-1; no clear D. Between the trimmed V and J ends, which lost 0 bases and 4 bases, there was a span of 4 bases. This CDR3 is built from 13 residues. From germline, CDR1 is MNHEY and CDR2 SVGAGI. CDR3 DNA sequence: TGTGCCAGCAGTTACTCCCCTTACAATGAGCAGTTCTTC. It encodes CASSYSPYNEQFF.

This sequence joins TRBV28 and TRBJ2-3; D might be TRBD1 (5 bases). V lost 2 bases to trimming and J lost 3 bases, with 15 bases between them. The germline gives CDR1 MDHEN, CDR2 SYDVKM. The CDR3 covers 16 residues. This CDR3 is CASSLKRRVRTDTQYF. The CDR3 coding sequence is TGTGCCAGCAGTTTAAAACGCAGGGTGAGGACAGATACGCAGTATTTT.

The chain joins TRBV29-1 to TRBJ2-3; TRBD2 aligns across 15 bases. Trimming took 7 bases from V and 6 from J; bases not matched to a gene: 11. This CDR3 contains 16 residues. In germline, CDR1 is SQVTM, CDR2 ANQGSEA. The CDR3 DNA reads TGCAGCGCCCCAACCGGGACTAGCGGGAGGTCGGATACGCAGTATTTT. This codes for CSAPTGTSGRSDTQYF.

The V gene is TRBV11-3, the J gene TRBJ2-7, with 11 bases that match TRBD2. V was pared by 4 bases and J by 0 bases, with 14 bases of the junction left unmatched. The CDR3 is 19 amino acids. Germline V CDR1 and CDR2: SGHNT, YENEEA. CDR3 in amino acids: CASSYRGLAEFPSSYEQYF. The CDR3 nucleotides are TGTGCCAGCAGCTATCGGGGACTAGCGGAATTCCCGAGCTCCTACGAGCAGTACTTC. The variable domain in full, with the rest retrieved from reference TRBV11-3 and TRBJ2-7, is EAGVVQSPRYKIIEKKQPVAFWCNPISGHNTLYWYLQNLGQGPELLIRYENEEAVDDSQLPKDRFSAERLKGVDSTLKIQPAELGDSAVYLCASSYRGLAEFPSSYEQYFGPGTRLTVT.

The chain carries TRBV18 and TRBJ1-1; maybe TRBD1 (6 bases). The CDR3 covers 12 residues. Looked up from germline, CDR1 is KGHSH and CDR2 is LQKENI. V lost 5 bases, J lost 8 bases, and 12 bases lay in between. Here the CDR3 reads CASSGSQGEAFF. The CDR3 region has the DNA TGTGCCAGCTCAGGGAGTCAGGGGGAAGCTTTCTTT.

This chain joins TRBV27 and TRBJ1-5; the D is unclear. Per the germline V gene, CDR1 is MNHEY and CDR2 is SMNVEV (reference sequence). The ends were cut back, 10 bases at V and 1 base at J, with 17 bases in the middle. This CDR3 is built from 15 residues. CDR3 sequence: CATQTVGLSNQPQHF. CDR3 coding DNA: TGTGCCACTCAAACCGTCGGGTTGAGCAATCAGCCCCAGCATTTT.

The chain joins TRBV5-1 to TRBJ1-4, with D perhaps matching TRBD1 (5 bases). V was shortened by 4 bases and J by 4 bases, with 11 bases between the two germline ends. The CDR3 sequence is 14 residues long. Per germline, CDR1 SGHRS and CDR2 YFSETQ. The CDR3 DNA is TGCGCCAGCAGCACCGACAGCTTTAATGAAAAACTGTTTTTT. It encodes CASSTDSFNEKLFF.

J is TRBJ2-2 and V is TRBV15; D is unclear. V was clipped by 5 bases and J by 2 bases, with 3 bases between them. Germline CDR1 LNHNV, CDR2 YYDKDF (reference sequence). The CDR3 is made up of 12 amino acids. CDR3 region: CATSHNTGELFF. The CDR3 region has the DNA TGTGCCACCAGCCATAACACCGGGGAGCTGTTTTTT.

The chain carries TRBV30 and TRBJ1-2, with 7 bases matching TRBD1. Germline CDR1 GTSNPN, CDR2 SVGIG (reference sequence). V shed 1 base, J shed 4 bases, and the junction held 12 bases outside the gene matches. This CDR3 contains 16 residues. The CDR3, as DNA: TGTGCCTGGAGTGCTTTGAGGACAGGTGGCACCTATGGCTACACCTTC. Translating it yields CAWSALRTGGTYGYTF.

This chain's CDR3 is CASRFPGQGKAQHF. For the CDR3, the DNA is TGTGCCAGTAGATTCCCGGGACAGGGGAAGGCCCAGCATTTT. The chain joins TRBV19 to TRBJ1-5; 10 bases map to TRBD1. V lost 6 bases to trimming and J lost 11 bases; unmatched junction nucleotides: 10. The CDR3 extends over 14 amino acids. Germline V gene lookup returns CDR1 LNHDA and CDR2 SQIVND (reference sequence).

J is TRBJ2-1 and V is TRBV29-1; 7 bases agree with TRBD2. The CDR3 extends over 14 amino acids. CDR1 SQVTM and CDR2 ANQGSEA come from the germline V gene. Unmatched junction bases numbered 7, after V lost 7 bases and J lost 1 base. The CDR3 spells CSGKEAGSYNEQFF. The CDR3 coding sequence is TGCAGCGGTAAAGAAGCGGGATCCTACAATGAGCAGTTCTTC.

The chain carries TRBV6-5 and TRBJ2-5; 10 bases match TRBD2. Germline CDR1 reads MNHEY; CDR2 reads SVGAGI. This CDR3 has 14 amino acids. Trimming removed 7 bases from V and 4 bases from J; junction bases left unmatched: 6. The CDR3 coding sequence is TGTGCCAGCACCAGCAGCGGGAGGGGAGAGACCCAGTACTTC. Amino acid sequence: CASTSSGRGETQYF.

CDR3 sequence: CASREGLAGHIPDTQYF. The CDR3 coding sequence is TGTGCCAGTAGGGAGGGGCTAGCGGGACATATTCCAGATACGCAGTATTTT. This rearrangement joins TRBV19 to TRBJ2-3; TRBD2 matches 9 bases. Trimming removed 6 bases from V and 4 bases from J; junction bases left unmatched: 14. The CDR3 runs to 17 residues. CDR1 and CDR2 from the germline V gene are LNHDA and SQIVND (reference sequence).

This chain uses TRBV29-1 with TRBJ2-5; the D gene is possibly TRBD2 (5 bases). Germline assignment: CDR1 SQVTM and CDR2 ANQGSEA. The CDR3 contains 12 residues. Trimming took 4 bases from V and 2 from J, leaving 8 bases between them. For the CDR3, the DNA is TGCAGCGTTGCAAGGGAGCAAGAGACCCAGTACTTC. It specifies CSVAREQETQYF.

The V gene is TRBV6-4, the J gene TRBJ2-7; 9 bases match TRBD2. This CDR3 is built from 14 residues. Germline CDR1 is MRHNA and CDR2 is SNTAGT. J gave up 7 bases and V 4 bases, and 8 bases lay outside the gene matches. CDR3 nucleotide sequence: TGTGCCAGCAGTGTGGCTAGCGGGACGGGGGAGCAGTACTTC. This gives the protein CASSVASGTGEQYF.

The CDR3 region has the DNA TGTGCCAGCCGCCCGCGCGGGGCGCAAGAGACCCAGTACTTC. This sequence encodes CASRPRGAQETQYF. The chain has TRBV5-6 and TRBJ2-5; tentatively, D is TRBD2 (6 bases). Germline V gives CDR1 SGHDT, CDR2 YYEEEE. The CDR3 extends over 14 amino acids. Trimming shortened V by 7 bases and J by 2 bases, and 15 bases separated the two germline ends.

V usage is TRBV7-9 and J usage is TRBJ1-4; the match to TRBD1 covers 8 bases. J lost 7 bases, V lost 5 bases, and 6 bases had no gene match. CDR1 is SEHNR, CDR2 FQNEAQ, per germline (reference sequence). The CDR3 has 14 amino acids. CDR3 nucleotide sequence: TGTGCCAGCAGCCCTCAGGGGGCTGGTGAAAAACTGTTTTTT. This gives the protein CASSPQGAGEKLFF. Supplemented by reference TRBV7-9 and TRBJ1-4, the full variable domain reads DTGVSQNPRHKITKRGQNVTFRCDPISEHNRLYWYRQTLGQGPEFLTYFQNEAQLEKSRLLSDRFSAERPKGSFSTLEIQRTEQGDSAMYLCASSPQGAGEKLFFGSGTQLSVL.

The chain is built from TRBV21-1 and TRBJ2-5; the D call in the table, TRBD2, was not verified against the DNA. TRBV21-1 is a known pseudogene. The CDR3 extends over 15 amino acids. The CDR3 DNA follows: TGTGCCAGCAGCAAAAGGGGGAGGGGGAGGGAGACCCAGTACTTC. It translates to CASSKRGRGRETQYF.

This clone appeared a few times. V is TRBV6-1 and J is TRBJ1-5; maybe TRBD1 (5 bases). This CDR3 has 16 residues. CDR1 is MNHNS, CDR2 SASEGT, per germline. The germline V and J ends were trimmed by 5 bases and 3 bases, with 17 bases remaining between them. The CDR3 is CASSQVISRVNQPQHF. The CDR3 DNA reads TGTGCCAGCAGTCAAGTCATAAGCAGGGTCAATCAGCCCCAGCATTTT.

Only one count was recorded for this clone. V usage is TRBV2 and J usage is TRBJ1-1, with 11 bases matching TRBD1. The trim removed 2 bases at V and 7 bases at J, leaving 3 bases unmatched. From germline, CDR1 is SNHLY and CDR2 FYNNEI. The CDR3 runs to 14 residues. The CDR3 DNA sequence: TGTGCCAGCAGTGAAAGGGACAGGGGGATTGAAGCTTTCTTT. Translating it yields CASSERDRGIEAFF.

This clone was seen a single time. The CDR3 DNA follows: TGTGCCAGCAGTTACTCCCTAGCGGGAGGGCACGCGAATGAGCAGTTCTTC. This sequence encodes CASSYSLAGGHANEQFF. This chain links TRBV6-2 or TRBV6-3 with TRBJ2-1; 12 nucleotides align to TRBD2. This CDR3 comprises 17 residues. The V segment lost 0 bases and the J segment 7 bases; nucleotides outside the gene matches: 7. Germline V gene lookup returns CDR1 MNHEY and CDR2 SVGEGT.

Only one count was recorded for this clone. The CDR3: CASSPLAAGLAYYEQYF. The CDR3 DNA is TGTGCCAGCTCACCACTGGCGGCTGGACTAGCGTACTACGAGCAGTACTTC. The chain is built from TRBV18 and TRBJ2-7; the match to TRBD2 covers 9 bases. Germline-derived CDR1 and CDR2 are KGHSH and LQKENI. The ends lost 1 base at V and 3 bases at J; junction bases unmatched: 10. This CDR3 has 17 residues.

This clone was seen only a few times. V gene TRBV5-5 combines with J gene TRBJ1-5, with 9 bases aligning to TRBD1. The V and J ends lost 2 bases and 0 bases, in that order; junction bases with no gene match: 6. The CDR3 consists of 17 residues. Germline assignment: CDR1 SGHKS and CDR2 YYEKEE (reference sequence). The CDR3 sequence: CASSFTGGRNSNQPQHF. For the CDR3, the DNA is TGTGCCAGCAGCTTCACAGGGGGCAGGAATAGCAATCAGCCCCAGCATTTT.

This sequence joins TRBV6-5 and TRBJ2-4; D is unclear. With 0 bases removed from V and 3 bases from J, the gap between germline ends came to 9 bases. The CDR3 spans 15 residues. CDR1 is MNHEY, CDR2 SVGAGI, per germline. As DNA, the CDR3 is TGTGCCAGCAGTTACTCAGTCCAGGTCAAAAACATTCAGTACTTC. This codes for CASSYSVQVKNIQYF.

This clone was counted once. The chain links TRBV18 to TRBJ2-7, with 7 nucleotides matching TRBD1. Trimming at V came to 3 bases and at J to 2 bases, leaving 7 bases not matched to a gene. This CDR3 has 15 amino acids. Germline CDR1 is KGHSH and CDR2 is LQKENI. The CDR3 DNA reads TGTGCCAGCTCACCTGGGGGACAGAAAACCTACGAGCAGTACTTC. Protein: CASSPGGQKTYEQYF.

V usage is TRBV5-6 and J usage is TRBJ2-7; D is undetermined. Germline CDR1 reads SGHDT; CDR2 reads YYEEEE. Trimming pared 0 bases from V and 2 bases from J, leaving 9 bases between. This CDR3 comprises 14 residues. CDR3 DNA: TGTGCCAGCAGCTTGGAACTCCTCACCTACGAGCAGTACTTC. It encodes CASSLELLTYEQYF.